One and the same sample provided the 24 T cell receptor beta chains below, sequenced in a study of T cell repertoires in cytomegalovirus infection. TCRdb passed the reads through MiXCR, listing each CDR3 protein once. The data hold about 360,000 distinct CDR3 sequences, with 15% to 20% observed a single time. The sample was PBMCs. These receptors were taken from a human donor in good health (CMV status not recorded). Some clones in this sample may be carry-over from other donors' samples.

The chain carries TRBV4-1 and TRBJ2-3; no clear D gene. The CDR3 totals 12 residues. V was cut by 4 bases and J by 5 bases, with 7 bases left in between. Looked up from germline, CDR1 is MGHRA and CDR2 is YSYEKL. CDR3: CASSPQVDTQYF. The DNA for the CDR3 is TGCGCCAGCAGCCCCCAGGTAGATACGCAGTATTTT.

The CDR3 DNA reads TGTGCCAGCAGCTTACTGGGGCAGGCAAACACTGAAGCTTTCTTT. As protein: CASSLLGQANTEAFF. V usage is TRBV7-2 and J usage is TRBJ1-1; maybe TRBD1 (5 bases). Germline lookup yields CDR1 SGHTA and CDR2 FQGNSA. The V end was cut by 2 bases, the J end by 2 bases, with 12 bases between. The CDR3 is made up of 15 amino acids.

The rearrangement uses TRBV12-3 or TRBV12-4 and TRBJ2-3; 8 bases are a match to TRBD1. This CDR3 is built from 16 residues. Germline trimming cut 7 bases from V and 5 bases from J; bases unmatched to any gene: 14. The CDR3 coding sequence is TGTGCCAGCAACGAAAGGGAGACAGGGGCTGGAGATACGCAGTATTTT. The encoded protein is CASNERETGAGDTQYF.

The chain uses TRBV7-8 and TRBJ2-5; 9 nucleotides line up with TRBD1. CDR3 length equals 15 residues. Trimming removed 8 bases from V and 4 bases from J; junction bases left unmatched: 11. Germline values: CDR1 SGHVS, CDR2 FQNEAQ. CDR3 DNA sequence: TGTGCCAGCGGGCCTCGGGGACAGGGCCTAGAGACCCAGTACTTC. Encoded protein: CASGPRGQGLETQYF.

The chain is built from TRBV18 and TRBJ1-1; D is possibly TRBD1 (6 bases). CDR3 length equals 12 residues. Deletions cut 8 bases from V and 5 bases from J, with 12 bases between. The germline V gene encodes CDR1 KGHSH and CDR2 LQKENI. The CDR3: CASTVGATEAFF. The CDR3 nucleotides are TGTGCCAGCACTGTGGGGGCAACTGAAGCTTTCTTT.

The gene calls are TRBV5-1 and TRBJ2-1; TRBD2 aligns across 14 bases. CDR1 is SGHRS, CDR2 YFSETQ, per germline. The CDR3 covers 16 residues. V was clipped by 3 bases and J by 8 bases; unmatched bases: 7. In nucleotides, the CDR3 is TGCGCCAGCAGCTCCGGGACTAGCGGGAGTGGTGATGAGCAGTTCTTC. Its protein is CASSSGTSGSGDEQFF.

The V gene is TRBV2, the J gene TRBJ2-1; a weak D match, TRBD1 (6 bases). Germline V gives CDR1 SNHLY, CDR2 FYNNEI. The CDR3 is made up of 14 amino acids. V lost 6 bases, J lost 4 bases, and 13 bases lay in between. The CDR3 nucleotides are TGTGCCAGCAGAGTACAGGGTCGGTACAATGAGCAGTTCTTC. It yields the protein CASRVQGRYNEQFF.

This clonotype was seen a handful of times. The CDR3 sequence is CASRPIPESGLFF. The CDR3, as DNA: TGTGCCAGCAGACCCATCCCGGAGTCGGGGTTGTTCTTC. The chain uses TRBV28 and TRBJ2-1; the D gene is possibly TRBD2 (5 bases). There are 13 residues in the CDR3. V shed 6 bases and J shed 15 bases, with 21 bases lying between them. CDR1 and CDR2 from the germline V gene are MDHEN and SYDVKM. The variable domain in full, completed from reference TRBV28 and TRBJ2-1, reads DVKVTQSSRYLVKRTGEKVFLECVQDMDHENMFWYRQDPGLGLRLIYFSYDVKMKEKGDIPEGYSVSREKKERFSLILESASTNQTSMYLCASRPIPESGLFFGPGTRLTVL.

This clonotype was seen at least ten times. The gene calls are TRBV7-2 and TRBJ1-2, with a weak D call TRBD1 (6 bases). CDR3 length: 12 residues. Looked up from germline, CDR1 is SGHTA and CDR2 is FQGNSA. The germline V and J ends were trimmed by 3 bases and 8 bases, with 10 bases remaining between them. The CDR3 sequence is CASSFTGMGYTF. Here the CDR3 DNA reads TGTGCCAGCAGCTTTACAGGGATGGGCTACACCTTC.

This clonotype has a count of ten or more. J is TRBJ1-3 and V is TRBV11-2; D is unresolved. Germline assignment: CDR1 SGHAT and CDR2 FQNNGV. The CDR3 is 17 residues long. V lost 1 base and J lost 0, with 13 bases in between. CDR3 sequence: CASSLAPISVSGNTIYF. The CDR3 DNA reads TGTGCCAGCAGCTTAGCCCCAATTTCCGTCTCTGGAAACACCATATATTTT.

This clonotype was detected ten times or more. The CDR3 bases are TGTGCCAGCAGCTTAGCGAGTAGCGGGGGGATCTACGAGCAGTACTTC. Its protein is CASSLASSGGIYEQYF. This rearrangement joins TRBV7-8 to TRBJ2-7, with 10 bases fitting TRBD2. Germline lookup yields CDR1 SGHVS and CDR2 FQNEAQ. V dropped 0 bases and J dropped 3; count of bases not matched to a gene: 5. The CDR3 totals 16 residues.

At least ten counts were recorded for this clonotype. The V and J genes are TRBV7-8 and TRBJ1-1, with TRBD1 identical over 7 bases. Germline assignment: CDR1 SGHVS and CDR2 FQNEAQ. V lost 3 bases and J lost 1; bases outside the gene matches: 5. The CDR3 loop spans 15 amino acids. The CDR3 loop is CASSLMTGRNTEAFF. CDR3 nucleotides: TGTGCCAGCAGCTTGATGACAGGGAGGAACACTGAAGCTTTCTTT.

This clonotype was seen repeatedly, ten times or more. The rearrangement links TRBV7-2 to TRBJ2-1; D is perhaps TRBD2 (7 bases). This CDR3 is 17 amino acids long. V was pared by 6 bases and J by 3 bases, with 21 bases between. Germline V gene sequence: CDR1 SGHTA, CDR2 FQGNSA. The CDR3 loop reads CASRPREAGTIYNEQFF. CDR3 coding DNA: TGTGCCAGCAGACCACGGGAGGCAGGGACAATCTACAATGAGCAGTTCTTC.

This clonotype was seen at least ten times. V usage is TRBV7-2 and J usage is TRBJ2-7; weak D call: TRBD2 (6 bases). Germline-derived CDR1 and CDR2 are SGHTA and FQGNSA. The CDR3 loop spans 15 amino acids. Trimming left V 5 bases short and J 0 bases short, with 14 bases between. CDR3 loop: CASSLGAGPSYEQYF. The CDR3 DNA reads TGTGCCAGCAGCCTTGGGGCGGGGCCCTCCTACGAGCAGTACTTC.

This clonotype was seen a handful of times. The chain carries TRBV19 and TRBJ2-1; 7 bases fit TRBD2. In germline, CDR1 is LNHDA, CDR2 SQIVND (reference sequence). V lost 7 bases, J lost 4 bases, and 10 bases stayed unmatched. The CDR3 contains 15 residues. CDR3 sequence: CASTPGLTRYNEQFF. CDR3 sequence (DNA): TGTGCCAGTACCCCGGGACTAACAAGGTACAATGAGCAGTTCTTC.

This clonotype was seen at least ten times. V gene TRBV12-3 or TRBV12-4 combines with J gene TRBJ1-1, with D unclear. This CDR3 is built from 13 residues. Trimming left V 5 bases short and J 6 bases short, with 13 bases between. The CDR3 DNA sequence: TGTGCCAGCAGTCGAGATCATATAGCTGAAGCTTTCTTT. Amino acid sequence: CASSRDHIAEAFF.

The gene calls are TRBV7-8 and TRBJ2-7, with D perhaps matching TRBD1 (5 bases). Germline V gene data show CDR1 as SGHVS and CDR2 as FQNEAQ. Deletions cut 0 bases from V and 3 bases from J, with 9 bases between. CDR3 size: 14 residues. The CDR3 DNA sequence: TGTGCCAGCAGCTTAGCGGGGCAAGACTACGAGCAGTACTTC. Amino acid sequence: CASSLAGQDYEQYF.

This clonotype came up many times. This chain uses TRBV6-2 or TRBV6-3 with TRBJ2-1, with 7 bases that match TRBD2. The trim removed 6 bases at V and 5 bases at J, leaving 13 bases unmatched. CDR1 is MNHEY and CDR2 is SVGEGT in the germline V gene. The CDR3 covers 16 residues. DNA for the CDR3: TGTGCCAGCAGACCGACTAGCCGGAGACCACACAATGAGCAGTTCTTC. Translated, it gives CASRPTSRRPHNEQFF.

The rearrangement joins TRBV12-3 or TRBV12-4 to TRBJ2-3, with 8 nucleotides matching TRBD2. V dropped 5 bases and J dropped 0; count of bases not matched to a gene: 4. The CDR3 runs to 15 residues. The CDR3 region is CASSTGGRSTDTQYF. The CDR3 bases are TGTGCCAGCAGTACGGGGGGGCGGAGCACAGATACGCAGTATTTT.

This clonotype has a count of ten or more. The chain joins TRBV6-1 to TRBJ1-2, with 10 bases that match TRBD1. Germline values: CDR1 MNHNS, CDR2 SASEGT. Trimming took 6 bases from V and 2 from J; bases not matched to a gene: 9. This CDR3 is 16 amino acids long. CDR3 DNA sequence: TGTGCCAGCAGAAAAAAAGGACAGGGGGAAAACTATGGCTACACCTTC. Its protein is CASRKKGQGENYGYTF.

The CDR3 spells CASSIHLGGGGNQPQHF. CDR3 sequence (DNA): TGTGCCAGTAGTATACATCTGGGGGGCGGAGGCAATCAGCCCCAGCATTTT. J is TRBJ1-5 and V is TRBV19, with a weak D call TRBD1 (6 bases). Per germline, CDR1 LNHDA and CDR2 SQIVND (reference sequence). This CDR3 contains 17 residues. Deletions cut 2 bases from V and 2 bases from J, with 16 bases between.

V gene TRBV5-4 combines with J gene TRBJ1-6; D remains unclear. The V end lost 4 bases, the J end lost 8 bases, and 16 bases lay between the germline ends. Germline V gene data show CDR1 as SGHNT and CDR2 as YYREEE (reference sequence). This CDR3 comprises 15 residues. CDR3 region: CASSPTPGSDSPLHF. Written as DNA, the CDR3 is TGTGCCAGCAGCCCCACACCGGGTTCTGATTCACCCCTCCACTTT.

The sample holds a few counts of this clonotype. V and J are TRBV29-1 and TRBJ1-4; 7 bases agree with TRBD1. The CDR3 totals 13 residues. V dropped 6 bases and J dropped 5; count of bases not matched to a gene: 6. CDR1 and CDR2 (germline): SQVTM, ANQGSEA. The CDR3 loop is CSVDTGVNEKLFF. As DNA, the CDR3 is TGCAGCGTCGATACAGGGGTGAATGAAAAACTGTTTTTT.

This clonotype showed up just a few times. The rearrangement links TRBV27 to TRBJ2-5; 11 bases line up with TRBD2. The CDR3 length is 16 residues. Trimming at V came to 7 bases and at J to 7 bases, leaving 14 bases not matched to a gene. The V gene's germline CDR1 is MNHEY and CDR2 SMNVEV (reference sequence). DNA of the CDR3: TGTGCCAGCAAAACTAGCGGGGGTGAAATGTGGGGGACCCAGTACTTC. Protein product: CASKTSGGEMWGTQYF.